This T cell receptor beta chain came from a study of OX40 agonist ivuxolimab in advanced cancers. Turning to the overall study: Ivuxolimab was a fully human IgG2 agonistic monoclonal antibody targeting the costimulatory receptor OX40 (CD134). Intravenous ivuxolimab was administered to patients every 2 weeks at six dose levels: 0.01, 0.1, 0.3, 1.5, 3 and 10 mg/kg. Of the roughly 54 patients in dose escalation, some 19 had hepatocellular carcinoma, approximately 15 had melanoma, 9 had renal cell carcinoma and 9 had head and neck cancer. In the dose-escalation cohort, 70% to 85% of patients were male, and the mean age was around 60 years, with a range of about 23 to 85. Prior anti-PD-1, anti-PD-L1 or anti-CTLA-4 therapy was permitted, and checkpoint inhibitors had been received by around 40% of dose-escalation patients. Partial responses were achieved by three dose-escalation patients, of whom one had hepatocellular carcinoma and two had cutaneous melanoma. The point of sequencing TCRbeta in the periphery was to test whether ivuxolimab changed TCR sequence diversity and drove clonal T-cell expansion. The paper covers the monotherapy dose-escalation part of the phase I ivuxolimab trial, which included N ≈ 57 patients. Results and caveats for the whole study, not just this receptor: Low levels of normalized T-cell clonal expansion were also shown by some nonresponding patients. In the 0.1-3.0 mg/kg groups, partial responders had among the lowest normalized peripheral clonal expansion, particularly in CD8+ T cells. Which antigens the clonally expanded peripheral T cells were specific for was not determined. After ivuxolimab, expanded clones were on average more numerous among CD8+ T cells than among CD4+ T cells. Clonal expansion of both CD4+ and CD8+ blood T cells was observed from baseline to week 6 at doses 0.1 to 3.0 mg/kg.

To sequence the TCRbeta CDR3 region, genomic DNA was isolated from the sorted cells. The immunoSEQ Assay was used to sequence the TCRbeta CDR3 regions. Entries here come from immuneACCESS through TCRdb and include only in-frame sequences with V and J called. Some clones fail to appear in such tables; in the studies checked, an unresolved V gene covers under half of the shortfall, and the cause of the remainder is unknown. In this sample the table shows 55,000 to 75,000 clones, about 90% of which occur a single time. The top ten clones comprise 3% to 4% of the sample. The trial excluded patients who had a history of autoimmune disease or who were on systemic immunosuppression. Peripheral blood for TCR sequencing was collected from all dose cohorts at baseline, on cycle 4 day 1, and on cycle 7 day 1. Samples came from an open-label, multicenter, first-in-human phase I dose-escalation trial of ivuxolimab. The trial enrolled adults with locally advanced or metastatic head and neck squamous cell, hepatocellular, melanoma or renal cell carcinoma. CD4+ and CD8+ T cells were sorted separately from peripheral blood before TCR sequencing.

The CDR3 sequence holds 16 residues, the cysteine and phenylalanine included. The sequence is cut down to CDR3 DNA, 48 bases in frame from base 1. V is cut by 4 bases and J by 0 bases, and the space between the germline ends is 13 bases. CDR1 and CDR2 are read off the germline V gene (reference sequence) as MNHEY and SMNVEV. About this clone: Its target antigen remains unknown. The input lacks base qualities; no much larger clone sits a single base away.

The sample was CD4+ or CD8+ T cells sorted from blood, taken in a trial of the OX40 agonist ivuxolimab. The clonotype was recovered from an adult with an advanced solid tumor such as melanoma, head and neck, liver or kidney cancer. The receptor chain draws on TRBV27 and TRBJ2-1; TRBD1 is perhaps the D gene, given 6 matching bases. The sequenced DNA: TGTGCCAGCAGTTGGAGTACCAGGGGCTCCTACAATGAGCAGTTCTTC. Its protein product is CASSWSTRGSYNEQFF.